These 10 T cell receptor beta chains were all obtained from the same sample, sequenced in a study of blood T cells in healthy people across ages. The use of a sample-barcoded 5' primer and a J-beta primer mix characterized a second PCR of roughly 6 to 12 cycles. TCRdb analysed the 5' RACE reads with MiXCR anew, one entry per CDR3 protein. The sample carries fewer than 800,000 distinct CDR3 sequences, about 30% recorded once. The sample taken for sequencing was blood. The receptors stem from a woman of 80 years or more in good health.

A word on this clonotype: It is likely a read error, because the conserved phenylalanine at the end of the CDR3 is missing. This sequence joins TRBV5-1 and TRBJ2-7, with D possibly TRBD1 on 5 matching bases. The V end lost 2 bases, the J end lost 2 bases, and 11 bases lay between the germline ends. This CDR3 has 14 amino acids. Germline-derived CDR1 and CDR2 are SGHRS and YFSETQ. The CDR3 coding sequence is TGCGCCAGCAGCTTACCAGGGTCCCCCTACGAGCAGTACTGC. Residues: CASSLPGSPYEQYC.

This chain joins TRBV2 and TRBJ1-5, with a possible D match to TRBD1 (5 bases). Germline V CDR1 and CDR2: SNHLY, FYNNEI. Trimming removed 2 bases from V and 2 bases from J, with 7 bases in between. This CDR3 is built from 14 residues. CDR3 in amino acids: CASSEQGGNQPQHF. For the CDR3, the DNA is TGTGCCAGCAGTGAACAGGGAGGCAATCAGCCCCAGCATTTT.

The rearrangement links TRBV20-1 to TRBJ1-1, with 9 bases that match TRBD1. J was trimmed by 4 bases and V by 4 bases; bases with no gene match: 10. This CDR3 is built from 15 residues. The germline V gene has CDR1 DFQATT and CDR2 SNEGSKA (reference sequence). This chain's CDR3 is CSANPAGTGSTEAFF. The CDR3 nucleotides are TGCAGTGCTAACCCGGCCGGGACAGGGAGCACTGAAGCTTTCTTT.

This clonotype was recorded many times. At one end the junction does not follow the germline gene, possibly because of a read error. CDR3 amino acids: CSARGWRGAEQFF. CDR3 nucleotide sequence: TGCAGTGCGAGAGGTTGGCGGGGGGCCGAGCAGTTCTTC. The chain recombines TRBV20-1 with TRBJ2-1; 8 bases agree with TRBD2. CDR3 length equals 13 residues. Germline CDR1 reads DFQATT; CDR2 reads SNEGSKA (reference sequence).

This clonotype was observed a single time. The chain recombines TRBV5-1 with TRBJ2-3; unclear D gene. The CDR3 spans 15 residues. Per germline, CDR1 SGHRS and CDR2 YFSETQ. The germline V and J ends were trimmed by 4 bases and 1 base, with 13 bases remaining between them. CDR3 nucleotides: TGCGCCAGCAGCCCCTCCCGTTCGGGCACAGATACGCAGTATTTT. Translation: CASSPSRSGTDTQYF.

As concerns this clonotype: A much more abundant neighbour one base away suggests this may be a read error. The chain recombines TRBV7-6 with TRBJ2-1; maybe TRBD2 (5 bases). The CDR3 spans 14 residues. The V end was cut by 1 base, the J end by 10 bases, with 14 bases between. Germline assignment: CDR1 SGHVS and CDR2 FNYEAQ. CDR3 DNA: TGTGCCAGCAGCTTAGATATTAGCGCCCGCGAGCAGTTCTTC. It yields the protein CASSLDISAREQFF.

This clonotype was observed at least ten times. The chain carries TRBV7-9 and TRBJ2-5; D gene uncertain. The ends were cut back, 5 bases at V and 4 bases at J, with 17 bases in the middle. The CDR3 runs to 15 residues. Per germline, CDR1 SEHNR and CDR2 FQNEAQ (reference sequence). In nucleotides, the CDR3 is TGTGCCAGCAGCATAGAAGAGACCCACCGAGAGACCCAGTACTTC. Its protein product is CASSIEETHRETQYF.

This clonotype was observed at least ten times. The V and J genes are TRBV12-3 or TRBV12-4 and TRBJ1-3, with TRBD1 matching 7 bases. This CDR3 spans 15 amino acids. J lost 1 base, V lost 5 bases, and 5 bases had no gene match. For the CDR3, the DNA is TGTGCCAGCAGTCCCGACAGGGTGTCTGGAAACACCATATATTTT. This gives the protein CASSPDRVSGNTIYF.

This clonotype was seen more than once but under ten times. Possible read error: a much larger clone is one base away. The rearrangement joins TRBV9 to TRBJ2-7; maybe TRBD2 (5 bases). The V end was cut by 3 bases, the J end by 3 bases, with 13 bases between. The CDR3 consists of 14 residues. Germline values: CDR1 SGDLS, CDR2 YYNGEE. CDR3 in DNA: TGTGCCAGCAGCGGAGGAGGTGGGGACTACGAGCAGTACTTC. Translating it yields CASSGGGGDYEQYF.

This chain joins TRBV7-8 and TRBJ2-7; D might be TRBD1 (7 bases). CDR3 length: 17 amino acids. The V gene's germline CDR1 is SGHVS and CDR2 FQNEAQ. The ends were cut back, 1 base at V and 7 bases at J, with 23 bases in the middle. CDR3 loop: CASSLGERVLGGNEQYF. CDR3 DNA sequence: TGTGCCAGCAGCTTAGGGGAGCGGGTCCTAGGGGGCAATGAGCAGTACTTC.